Listed below are T cell receptor beta chains from one sample, sequenced in a study of blood T cell repertoires in COVID-19. Here immunoSEQ multiplex PCR was the method, and the copy in TCRdb shows in-frame clones only, minus some. The sample records 150,000 or so clones, about 90% being singletons. Sequencing was carried out using PBMCs or T cells enriched from blood (not recorded which). All receptors derive from a woman aged 45-65 years who had recovered from COVID-19. The CDR3 runs from the conserved cysteine through the conserved F or W. The order of the fields is D gene, clone size, V gene, J gene, CDR3 DNA, CDR3 protein. The D gene is left open where the match is weak. The size entry is marked missing in some rows and otherwise reads once, few, many or a size class.

d_gene: TRBD1; abundance: .; v_gene: TRBV29-1; j_gene: TRBJ1-5; CDR3nt: TGCAGCGTTGGGGACAGCCGTAATCGGCCCCAGCATTTT; CDR3aa: CSVGDSRNRPQHF
d_gene: TRBD1; abundance: .; v_gene: TRBV19; j_gene: TRBJ1-5; CDR3nt: TGTGCCAGTAGTATGGGTAGGACAGGGGTTAAACAGCCCCAGCATTTT; CDR3aa: CASSMGRTGVKQPQHF
d_gene: .; abundance: .; v_gene: TRBV5-1; j_gene: TRBJ1-4; CDR3nt: TGCGCCAGCAGCTTGGGCGCGGGGGGGCTGGAGGAAAAACTGTTTTTT; CDR3aa: CASSLGAGGLEEKLFF
d_gene: .; abundance: once; v_gene: TRBV9; j_gene: TRBJ2-2; CDR3nt: TGTGCCAGCAGCGTAACGACAGGAGTGATCACCGGGGAGCTGTTTTTT; CDR3aa: CASSVTTGVITGELFF
d_gene: .; abundance: .; v_gene: TRBV30; j_gene: TRBJ2-7; CDR3nt: TGTGCCTGGAGAGACCCAATGACAGCATACGAGCAGTACTTC; CDR3aa: CAWRDPMTAYEQYF
d_gene: TRBD1; abundance: .; v_gene: TRBV28; j_gene: TRBJ2-7; CDR3nt: TGTGCCATACATCAGGGACAGAGAGGCGAGCAGTACTTC; CDR3aa: CAIHQGQRGEQYF
d_gene: TRBD2; abundance: .; v_gene: TRBV27; j_gene: TRBJ2-3; CDR3nt: TGTGCCAGCAGTCAGGGACTAGCGGGAGGAACAGATACGCAGTATTTT; CDR3aa: CASSQGLAGGTDTQYF
d_gene: .; abundance: .; v_gene: TRBV7-4; j_gene: TRBJ1-5; CDR3nt: TGTGCCAGCAGCCTGGGCCTGTATAGCAATCAGCCCCAGCATTTT; CDR3aa: CASSLGLYSNQPQHF
d_gene: TRBD2; abundance: once; v_gene: TRBV4-3; j_gene: TRBJ2-7; CDR3nt: TGCGCCAGCAGCCAAGAACTAGCGGACGAGCAGTACTTC; CDR3aa: CASSQELADEQYF
d_gene: .; abundance: .; v_gene: TRBV19; j_gene: TRBJ1-3; CDR3nt: TGTGCCAGTAGAAGATACTCCGGGACTGAAAGCTCTGGAAACACCATATATTTT; CDR3aa: CASRRYSGTESSGNTIYF
d_gene: .; abundance: .; v_gene: TRBV28; j_gene: TRBJ1-2; CDR3nt: TGTGCCAGCAGTCTAGGGGATGGCTACACCTTC; CDR3aa: CASSLGDGYTF
d_gene: TRBD2; abundance: .; v_gene: TRBV7-9; j_gene: TRBJ2-1; CDR3nt: TGTGCCAGCAGCTCTGCCGGGACTAGCTTACAGGAGCAGTTCTTC; CDR3aa: CASSSAGTSLQEQFF
d_gene: TRBD1; abundance: .; v_gene: TRBV19; j_gene: TRBJ1-4; CDR3nt: TGTGCCAGTAGTGTTCCGGGACAGAAGGTTGAAAAACTGTTTTTT; CDR3aa: CASSVPGQKVEKLFF
d_gene: TRBD2; abundance: .; v_gene: TRBV3-1/TRBV3-2; j_gene: TRBJ2-1; CDR3nt: TGTGCCAGCAGCCAAGGTCGGCTAGCGGGAGTGACTGAGCAGTTCTTC; CDR3aa: CASSQGRLAGVTEQFF
d_gene: TRBD2; abundance: .; v_gene: TRBV2; j_gene: TRBJ2-1; CDR3nt: TGTGCCAGCACTGAGGGGACTAAGCAGTTCTTC; CDR3aa: CASTEGTKQFF
d_gene: TRBD1; abundance: .; v_gene: TRBV6-1; j_gene: TRBJ1-2; CDR3nt: TGTGCCAGCAGTGAACGTAACAGGGGGGCGTATGGCTACACCTTC; CDR3aa: CASSERNRGAYGYTF
d_gene: .; abundance: .; v_gene: TRBV3-1/TRBV3-2; j_gene: TRBJ1-2; CDR3nt: TGTGCCAGCAGCCAAGTGCTTCCAGGGGACAACTATGGCTACACCTTC; CDR3aa: CASSQVLPGDNYGYTF
d_gene: TRBD1; abundance: few; v_gene: TRBV7-9; j_gene: TRBJ1-1; CDR3nt: TGTGCCAGCAGCCCATCCCTGACAGGGTACGCGAACACTGAAGCTTTCTTT; CDR3aa: CASSPSLTGYANTEAFF
d_gene: TRBD2; abundance: .; v_gene: TRBV11-2; j_gene: TRBJ2-4; CDR3nt: TGTGCCAGCAGCTTAGCTAGCGGGAGCAAAAACATTCAGTACTTC; CDR3aa: CASSLASGSKNIQYF
d_gene: .; abundance: once; v_gene: TRBV27; j_gene: TRBJ2-6; CDR3nt: TGTGCCAGCAGTTCCTTCGGGCTCAAAGGAGGCTCTGGGGCCAACGTCCTGACTTTC; CDR3aa: CASSSFGLKGGSGANVLTF
d_gene: TRBD1; abundance: .; v_gene: TRBV7-6; j_gene: TRBJ1-1; CDR3nt: TGTGCCAGCAGCCTTGGGACAGGGGGCGGTAAGGCTTTCTTT; CDR3aa: CASSLGTGGGKAFF
d_gene: TRBD1; abundance: few; v_gene: TRBV2; j_gene: TRBJ1-6; CDR3nt: TGTGCCAGCAGTGCGGGACAGGGAGGTCGGTCACCCCTCCACTTT; CDR3aa: CASSAGQGGRSPLHF
d_gene: TRBD2; abundance: .; v_gene: TRBV15; j_gene: TRBJ2-1; CDR3nt: TGTGCCACCAGCATACTCCCTAGCGGGACCCGTCGGAATGAGCAGTTCTTC; CDR3aa: CATSILPSGTRRNEQFF
d_gene: .; abundance: .; v_gene: TRBV5-1; j_gene: TRBJ1-6; CDR3nt: TGCGCCAGCAGCTTGCAGGGGAGCTCCTATAATTCACCCCTCCACTTT; CDR3aa: CASSLQGSSYNSPLHF
d_gene: .; abundance: .; v_gene: TRBV10-3; j_gene: TRBJ1-5; CDR3nt: TGTGCCATCAGTGAGTCAATCCCGAATCAGCCCCAGCATTTT; CDR3aa: CAISESIPNQPQHF
d_gene: TRBD2; abundance: .; v_gene: TRBV19; j_gene: TRBJ2-3; CDR3nt: TGTGCCAGTAGTACCGGGGGGGCTAGCACAGATACGCAGTATTTT; CDR3aa: CASSTGGASTDTQYF
d_gene: .; abundance: .; v_gene: TRBV24-1; j_gene: TRBJ2-2; CDR3nt: TGTGCCACCAGTGTACAACCGAACACCGGGGAGCTGTTTTTT; CDR3aa: CATSVQPNTGELFF
d_gene: .; abundance: .; v_gene: TRBV5-8; j_gene: TRBJ2-1; CDR3nt: TGTGCCAGCAGCGTCGAGGTGGCTAGGAATGAGCAGTTCTTC; CDR3aa: CASSVEVARNEQFF
d_gene: .; abundance: .; v_gene: TRBV7-2; j_gene: TRBJ1-2; CDR3nt: TGTGCCAGCAGCTTAGTTGTGGGGCTGGGTGGCTACACCTTC; CDR3aa: CASSLVVGLGGYTF
d_gene: TRBD1; abundance: .; v_gene: TRBV15; j_gene: TRBJ1-5; CDR3nt: TGTGCCACCAGCACCACTGACAGGGGGCGCGTCAATCAGCCCCAGCATTTT; CDR3aa: CATSTTDRGRVNQPQHF
d_gene: .; abundance: .; v_gene: TRBV11-2; j_gene: TRBJ1-2; CDR3nt: TGTGCCAGCAGCTTAGTCGGACAGTATGGCTACACCTTC; CDR3aa: CASSLVGQYGYTF
d_gene: .; abundance: .; v_gene: TRBV11-2; j_gene: TRBJ2-3; CDR3nt: TGTGCCAGCAGCTTAGGAGACAGGAAAGCAGATACGCAGTATTTT; CDR3aa: CASSLGDRKADTQYF
d_gene: TRBD1; abundance: .; v_gene: TRBV5-5; j_gene: TRBJ2-7; CDR3nt: TGTGCCAGCAGCTTGGGACAGGGTATCTCCTACGAGCAGTACTTC; CDR3aa: CASSLGQGISYEQYF
d_gene: .; abundance: once; v_gene: TRBV3-1/TRBV3-2; j_gene: TRBJ2-3; CDR3nt: TGTGCCAGCAGCCCGATGGGAGGCACAGATACGCAGTATTTT; CDR3aa: CASSPMGGTDTQYF
d_gene: TRBD2; abundance: .; v_gene: TRBV4-1; j_gene: TRBJ2-1; CDR3nt: TGCGCCAGCAGCCAACCTCGGGGTAGCGGGATCTACAATGAGCAGTTCTTC; CDR3aa: CASSQPRGSGIYNEQFF
d_gene: .; abundance: once; v_gene: TRBV4-1; j_gene: TRBJ1-2; CDR3nt: TGCGCCAGCAGCCAAAATCCTAGCAGTCGGTATTATGGCTACACCTTC; CDR3aa: CASSQNPSSRYYGYTF
d_gene: TRBD1; abundance: .; v_gene: TRBV19; j_gene: TRBJ1-2; CDR3nt: TGTGCCAGTAGCCTTCGACAGGGGGATCTCTATGGCTACACCTTC; CDR3aa: CASSLRQGDLYGYTF
d_gene: .; abundance: few; v_gene: TRBV7-9; j_gene: TRBJ2-2; CDR3nt: TGTGCCAGCACCGGAACAGGGGCGGGACACGGGGAGCTGTTTTTT; CDR3aa: CASTGTGAGHGELFF
d_gene: .; abundance: .; v_gene: TRBV4-1; j_gene: TRBJ1-1; CDR3nt: TGCGCCAGCAGCCGCCAGGGAAACACTGAAGCTTTCTTT; CDR3aa: CASSRQGNTEAFF
d_gene: .; abundance: few; v_gene: TRBV7-2; j_gene: TRBJ2-1; CDR3nt: TGTGCCAGCAGCCCTTACCGAGGGCCCAATGAGCAGTTCTTC; CDR3aa: CASSPYRGPNEQFF
d_gene: .; abundance: .; v_gene: TRBV28; j_gene: TRBJ1-5; CDR3nt: TGTGCCAGCAGCTACCCGACAGATACTAGCAATCAGCCCCAGCATTTT; CDR3aa: CASSYPTDTSNQPQHF